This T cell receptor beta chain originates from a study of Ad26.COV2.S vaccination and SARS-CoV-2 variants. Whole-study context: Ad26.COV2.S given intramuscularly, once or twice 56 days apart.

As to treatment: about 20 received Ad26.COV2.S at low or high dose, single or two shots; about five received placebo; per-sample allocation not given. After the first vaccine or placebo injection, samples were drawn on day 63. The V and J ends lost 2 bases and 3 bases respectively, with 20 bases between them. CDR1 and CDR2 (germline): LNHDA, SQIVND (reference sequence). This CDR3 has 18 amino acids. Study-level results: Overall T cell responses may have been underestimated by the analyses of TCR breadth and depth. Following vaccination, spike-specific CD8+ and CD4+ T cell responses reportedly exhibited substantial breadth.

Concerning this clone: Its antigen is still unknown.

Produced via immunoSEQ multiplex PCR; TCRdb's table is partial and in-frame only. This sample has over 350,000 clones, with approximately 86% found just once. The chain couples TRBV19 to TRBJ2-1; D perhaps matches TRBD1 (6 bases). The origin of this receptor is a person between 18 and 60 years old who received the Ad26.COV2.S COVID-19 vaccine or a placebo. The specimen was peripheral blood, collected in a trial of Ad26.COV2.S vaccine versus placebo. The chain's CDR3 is CASSITQGIPLNYNEQFF. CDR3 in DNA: TGTGCCAGTAGTATAACTCAGGGGATCCCTCTTAACTACAATGAGCAGTTCTTC.